The clone carrying this TCR beta chain appeared a few times. Trimming left V 4 bases short and J 7 bases short, with 14 bases between. CDR1 and CDR2 from the germline V gene are SNHLY and FYNNEI. The CDR3 totals 14 residues. The repertoire was sequenced with immunoSEQ multiplex PCR; TCRdb's copy has only in-frame clones and lacks some. Of 150,000 to 200,000 clones listed, approximately 80% are singletons. The data derive from a study of blood T cell repertoires in COVID-19. This chain uses TRBV2 with TRBJ1-5; D gene ambiguous. Sequenced material: PBMCs or T cells enriched from blood (not recorded which). The origin of this receptor is a woman aged 55-70 years who had recovered from COVID-19. CDR3 loop: CASSVGGSRQPQHF. For the CDR3, the DNA is TGTGCCAGCAGTGTAGGAGGGTCGAGACAGCCCCAGCATTTT. The whole variable domain, filled in from reference TRBV2 and TRBJ1-5, reads EPEVTQTPSHQVTQMGQEVILRCVPISNHLYFYWYRQILGQKVEFLVSFYNNEISEKSEIFDDQFSVERPDGSNFTLKIRSTKLEDSAMYFCASSVGGSRQPQHFGDGTRLSIL.